The 27 T cell receptor beta chains below come from one sample, sequenced in a study of T cell responses to AZD1222 COVID-19 vaccine (dated by TCRdb to about 2021). This specimen's time point label, per the study, means: baseline before first vaccination. Libraries were built with the immunoSEQ multiplex PCR assay. TCRdb obtained this table from immuneACCESS and retained in-frame rearrangements with V and J assigned. These tables miss some clones; where compared with another copy, unresolved V genes account for less than half of the shortfall, and the remainder is unexplained. The sample profile shows about 99,000 clones; 88% of them were found once. 20% to 25% of the sample is in the top ten clones. Sample: peripheral blood, taken on day 0 of AZD1222 vaccination. Receptors were obtained from an adult in good health.

The rearrangement links TRBV28 to TRBJ2-3; D unclear. V was pared by 4 bases and J by 7 bases, with 3 bases between. The CDR3 runs 10 residues. Germline V CDR1 and CDR2: MDHEN, SYDVKM. The CDR3 region has the DNA TGTGCCAGCAGTTCGTATACGCAGTATTTT. Translation: CASSSYTQYF.

Here the CDR3 DNA reads TGTGCCAGTAGTCTCCAGGGCTACGGCGACGAGCAGTACTTC. Translated: CASSLQGYGDEQYF. The chain combines TRBV19 with TRBJ2-7; perhaps TRBD1 as D (5 bases). This CDR3 contains 14 residues. Trimming removed 5 bases from V and 5 bases from J, with 16 bases in between. Germline V gives CDR1 LNHDA, CDR2 SQIVND (reference sequence). Variable domain in full (rest from reference TRBV19 and TRBJ2-7): DGGITQSPKYLFRKEGQNVTLSCEQNLNHDAMYWYRQDPGQGLRLIYYSQIVNDFQKGDIAEGYSVSREKKESFPLTVTSAQKNPTAFYLCASSLQGYGDEQYFGPGTRLTVT.

The J gene is TRBJ1-5, the V gene TRBV4-1; D might be TRBD1 (6 bases). Germline V gene sequence: CDR1 MGHRA, CDR2 YSYEKL. Deletions cut 0 bases from V and 8 bases from J, with 17 bases between. The CDR3 covers 16 residues. The CDR3 sequence: CASSQEIRGGLKPQHF. CDR3 bases: TGCGCCAGCAGCCAAGAAATTCGCGGGGGGCTGAAGCCCCAGCATTTT.

CDR3 nucleotide sequence: TGTGCCAGCAGCTTTGACTATAGCAATCAGCCCCAGCATTTT. Translation gives CASSFDYSNQPQHF. The rearrangement uses TRBV7-8 and TRBJ1-5; D unclear. The CDR3 is made up of 14 amino acids. The ends were cut back, 3 bases at V and 0 bases at J, with 6 bases in the middle. Germline loops: CDR1 SGHVS, CDR2 FQNEAQ.

This chain uses TRBV27 with TRBJ1-2; D is uncertain. Trimming took 0 bases from V and 2 from J, leaving 4 bases between them. This CDR3 has 13 residues. Germline CDR1 MNHEY, CDR2 SMNVEV (reference sequence). The CDR3 sequence: CASSLSINYGYTF. The CDR3 coding sequence is TGTGCCAGCAGTTTATCTATAAACTATGGCTACACCTTC.

The V and J genes are TRBV5-4 and TRBJ2-1; 11 bases align to TRBD2. J lost 7 bases, V lost 5 bases, and 11 bases had no gene match. The germline V gene has CDR1 SGHNT and CDR2 YYREEE (reference sequence). The CDR3 has 16 amino acids. This CDR3 is CASRRPGASGRNEQFF. CDR3 nucleotides: TGTGCCAGCAGGAGACCGGGGGCTAGCGGGAGGAATGAGCAGTTCTTC.

This chain connects TRBV3-1 (or the pseudogene TRBV3-2) to TRBJ1-1; TRBD1 aligns across 9 bases. The CDR3 is made up of 19 amino acids. The junction had 17 bases not matched to a gene; V was cut back by 2 bases and J by 4 bases. Germline values: CDR1 LGHDT, CDR2 YNNKEL (reference sequence). CDR3 bases: TGTGCCAGCAGCCAAACGGACAGGGGCCCCGGACCGGCGGGCACTGAAGCTTTCTTT. It codes for CASSQTDRGPGPAGTEAFF.

The DNA for the CDR3 is TGTGCCATCAGTGACCCAGGGTCCGGCTACACCTTC. Protein sequence: CAISDPGSGYTF. This sequence joins TRBV10-3 and TRBJ1-2; D may be TRBD1 (5 bases). The CDR3 is 12 residues long. The germline V gene has CDR1 ENHRY and CDR2 SYGVKD. Trimming stripped 3 bases from V and 8 bases from J, with 10 bases between.

On this clone itself: Different DNA sequences within this sample yield the same CDR3. This chain uses TRBV11-3 with TRBJ1-1; D is perhaps TRBD1 (5 bases). V dropped 5 bases and J dropped 5 bases, with 9 bases sitting between them. Germline lookup yields CDR1 SGHNT and CDR2 YENEEA. The CDR3 length is 12 residues. The CDR3 bases are TGTGCCAGCAGCCAGCAGGGAACTGAAGCTTTCTTT. It specifies CASSQQGTEAFF.

The chain has TRBV30 and TRBJ1-1, with D perhaps matching TRBD1 (5 bases). Germline CDR1 and CDR2: GTSNPN and SVGIG (reference sequence). The CDR3 consists of 14 residues. With 4 bases removed from V and 0 bases from J, the gap between germline ends came to 12 bases. Here the CDR3 DNA reads TGTGCCTGGACCCGGACACACCTGAACACTGAAGCTTTCTTT. It translates to CAWTRTHLNTEAFF.

This clone has a single count. V and J are TRBV18 and TRBJ2-5, with 8 bases identical to TRBD2. CDR1 is KGHSH, CDR2 LQKENI, per germline. The CDR3 is made up of 16 amino acids. The J segment lost 5 bases and the V segment lost 3 bases, leaving 11 bases of the junction unmatched. The CDR3 coding sequence is TGTGCCAGCTCACCCCCTCCAGCGGGAGAGAAGGAGACCCAGTACTTC. Translating gives CASSPPPAGEKETQYF.

The rearrangement joins TRBV12-3 or TRBV12-4 to TRBJ1-5; D remains unclear. Trimming took off 4 bases at V and 3 bases at J, with 4 bases between the two ends. CDR3 length: 12 residues. CDR3 amino acids: CASSSNNQPQHF. As DNA, the CDR3 is TGTGCCAGCAGTTCGAACAATCAGCCCCAGCATTTT.

V usage is TRBV5-1 and J usage is TRBJ2-5; TRBD2 aligns across 10 bases. The junction had 3 bases not matched to a gene; V was cut back by 0 bases and J by 4 bases. The CDR3 is made up of 15 amino acids. Per germline, CDR1 SGHRS and CDR2 YFSETQ. This CDR3 reads CASSLAAGGRETQYF. CDR3 bases: TGCGCCAGCAGCTTGGCAGCGGGGGGGCGAGAGACCCAGTACTTC.

The chain links TRBV12-5 to TRBJ1-1; the D gene is possibly TRBD1 (5 bases). Trimming removed 8 bases from V and 4 bases from J, with 11 bases in between. Germline CDR1 and CDR2: LGHNT and FRNRAP. CDR3 length: 12 residues. For the CDR3, the DNA is TGTGCTAGTATGGGGGATGGCACTGAAGCTTTCTTT. It translates to CASMGDGTEAFF.

This chain connects TRBV21-1 to TRBJ1-5; the table's D call of TRBD1 was not tested on the DNA. TRBV21-1 is recorded as a pseudogene. The CDR3 runs to 15 residues. The chain's CDR3 is CASSKGAGRHQPQHF. The CDR3 DNA reads as TGTGCCAGCAGCAAAGGGGCAGGGCGTCATCAGCCCCAGCATTTT.

V and J are TRBV27 and TRBJ1-6, with TRBD1 identical over 11 bases. Unmatched junction bases numbered 11, after V lost 2 bases and J lost 5 bases. This CDR3 region has 19 residues. From germline, CDR1 is MNHEY and CDR2 SMNVEV (reference sequence). In DNA form, the CDR3 reads TGTGCCAGCAGTTTAAAGGGGACAGGGGGTATTAATCATAATTCACCCCTCCACTTT. This encodes CASSLKGTGGINHNSPLHF.

V and J are TRBV7-2 and TRBJ2-2, with D possibly being TRBD2 (6 bases). Between the trimmed V and J ends, which lost 6 bases and 5 bases, there was a span of 16 bases. The CDR3 runs to 15 residues. CDR1 is SGHTA and CDR2 is FQGNSA in the germline V gene. As DNA, the CDR3 is TGTGCCAGCAGGAGACTAGAACTAGCTACCGGGGAGCTGTTTTTT. Encoded protein: CASRRLELATGELFF.

V is TRBV5-1 and J is TRBJ1-1, with D perhaps TRBD1 (5 bases). The CDR3 totals 16 residues. V lost 3 bases, J lost 4 bases, and 19 bases lay in between. CDR1 is SGHRS and CDR2 is YFSETQ in the germline V gene. The chain's CDR3 is CASSWSGALQPTEAFF. CDR3 DNA sequence: TGCGCCAGCAGCTGGTCCGGGGCCCTTCAGCCCACTGAAGCTTTCTTT. The full variable domain, in which reference TRBV5-1 and TRBJ1-1 provide the parts outside the CDR3, is KAGVTQTPRYLIKTRGQQVTLSCSPISGHRSVSWYQQTPGQGLQFLFEYFSETQRNKGNFPGRFSGRQFSNSRSEMNVSTLELGDSALYLCASSWSGALQPTEAFFGQGTRLTVV.

V is TRBV4-1 and J is TRBJ1-3; tentative D call: TRBD1 (6 bases). This CDR3 is 15 amino acids long. V was trimmed by 0 bases and J by 4 bases, leaving 10 bases between them. Germline V gives CDR1 MGHRA, CDR2 YSYEKL. CDR3 loop: CASSQDAGAGNTIYF. For the CDR3, the DNA is TGCGCCAGCAGCCAAGACGCAGGGGCCGGAAACACCATATATTTT.

This clone was seen just once. CDR3 sequence reads: CASSLRILGGGELFF. CDR3 nucleotides: TGTGCCAGCAGTTTAAGGATCTTAGGGGGCGGGGAGCTGTTTTTT. V is TRBV28 and J is TRBJ2-2; a possible D gene is TRBD1 (6 bases). CDR3 length equals 15 residues. Between the trimmed V and J ends, which lost 2 bases and 7 bases, there was a span of 14 bases. Germline CDR1 reads MDHEN; CDR2 reads SYDVKM.

The rearrangement joins TRBV7-8 to TRBJ1-5, with TRBD1 as a possible D gene (6 bases). CDR3 length: 15 residues. The V and J ends lost 5 bases and 1 base respectively, with 12 bases between them. CDR1 is SGHVS, CDR2 FQNEAQ, per germline. The CDR3 DNA follows: TGTGCCAGCAGCCCAGGGGCAGGAAGCAATCAGCCCCAGCATTTT. Protein: CASSPGAGSNQPQHF.

This chain links TRBV7-2 with TRBJ2-1; D perhaps matches TRBD2 (6 bases). CDR1 is SGHTA, CDR2 FQGNSA, per germline. With 0 bases removed from V and 3 bases from J, the gap between germline ends came to 18 bases. The length of the CDR3 is 18 residues. DNA of the CDR3: TGTGCCAGCAGCTTAGCTTTCGCCCAGCGACTAGTCTACAATGAGCAGTTCTTC. This encodes CASSLAFAQRLVYNEQFF.

The rearrangement joins TRBV28 to TRBJ1-1; D unclear. The CDR3 is 12 amino acids. Per germline, CDR1 MDHEN and CDR2 SYDVKM. V was pared by 5 bases and J by 8 bases, with 12 bases between. The CDR3 region is CASSLVLGEAFF. CDR3 DNA sequence: TGTGCCAGCAGTCTTGTTCTGGGAGAAGCTTTCTTT.

The V call is TRBV10-3, the J call TRBJ1-2; D is unclear. Germline-derived CDR1 and CDR2 are ENHRY and SYGVKD. Trimming cost V 3 bases and J 2 bases, with 7 bases left between them. The CDR3 sequence is 13 residues long. CDR3 loop: CAISDSENYGYTF. The CDR3 bases are TGTGCCATCAGTGACTCGGAGAACTATGGCTACACCTTC.

This rearrangement joins TRBV7-9 to TRBJ2-7; 12 bases are shared with TRBD1. V lost 3 bases and J lost 6; bases outside the gene matches: 6. The CDR3 has 15 amino acids. Germline V gene lookup returns CDR1 SEHNR and CDR2 FQNEAQ (reference sequence). CDR3 in DNA: TGTGCCAGCAGCTTCGCCGGGACAGGGGGCGTCGAGCAGTACTTC. This gives the protein CASSFAGTGGVEQYF.

CDR3 bases: TGTGCCAGCTTGAAAGGGGGTTTAATGAACACTGAAGCTTTCTTT. It specifies CASLKGGLMNTEAFF. This chain links TRBV6-5 with TRBJ1-1, with D possibly TRBD1 on 6 matching bases. This CDR3 contains 15 residues. The V gene lost 8 bases and the J gene lost 0 bases, with 16 bases spanning the gap. Per the germline V gene, CDR1 is MNHEY and CDR2 is SVGAGI.

This chain links TRBV7-2 with TRBJ1-2; a possible D gene is TRBD1 (5 bases). CDR1 is SGHTA, CDR2 FQGNSA, per germline. This CDR3 has 14 amino acids. The V end was cut by 5 bases, the J end by 0 bases, with 10 bases between. CDR3 DNA: TGTGCCAGCAGCCCTGGGGGGTCTAACTATGGCTACACCTTC. Its protein product is CASSPGGSNYGYTF.